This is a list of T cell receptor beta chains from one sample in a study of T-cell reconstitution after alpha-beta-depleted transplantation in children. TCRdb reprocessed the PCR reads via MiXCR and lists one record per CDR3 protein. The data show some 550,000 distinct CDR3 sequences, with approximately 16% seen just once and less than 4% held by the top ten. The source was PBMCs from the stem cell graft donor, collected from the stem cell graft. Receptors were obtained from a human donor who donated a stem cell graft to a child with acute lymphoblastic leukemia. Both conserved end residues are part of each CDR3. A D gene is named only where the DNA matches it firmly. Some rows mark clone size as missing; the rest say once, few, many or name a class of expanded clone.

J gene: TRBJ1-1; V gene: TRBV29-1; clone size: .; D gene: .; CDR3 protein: CSVETVEAFF; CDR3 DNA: TGCAGCGTTGAGACGGTTGAAGCTTTCTTT
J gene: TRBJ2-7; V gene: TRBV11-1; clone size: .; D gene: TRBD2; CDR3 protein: CASSLEGLAGGYEQYF; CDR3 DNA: TGTGCCAGCAGCTTGGAGGGACTAGCGGGAGGATACGAGCAGTACTTC
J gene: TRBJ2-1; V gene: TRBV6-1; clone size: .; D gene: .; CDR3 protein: CASGHGNEQFF; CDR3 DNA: TGTGCCAGTGGTCACGGCAATGAGCAGTTCTTC
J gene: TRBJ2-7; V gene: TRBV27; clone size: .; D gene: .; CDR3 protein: CASTSTGSYEQYF; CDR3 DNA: TGTGCCAGCACCTCGACAGGTTCCTACGAGCAGTACTTC
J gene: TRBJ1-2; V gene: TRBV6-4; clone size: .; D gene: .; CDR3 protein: CASSDSGGVKPYGYTF; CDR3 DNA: TGTGCCAGCAGTGACTCTGGGGGGGTGAAACCTTATGGCTACACCTTC
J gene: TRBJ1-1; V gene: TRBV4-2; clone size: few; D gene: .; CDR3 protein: CASSHPGGGRWAFF; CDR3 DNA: TGTGCCAGCAGCCACCCTGGTGGGGGGAGGTGGGCTTTCTTT
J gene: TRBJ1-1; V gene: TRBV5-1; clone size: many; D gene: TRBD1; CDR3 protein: CASSLGTGGTEAFF; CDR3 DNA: TGCGCCAGCAGCTTGGGGACAGGGGGCACTGAAGCTTTCTTT
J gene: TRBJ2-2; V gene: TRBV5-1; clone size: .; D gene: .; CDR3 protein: CASSSMIADANTGELFF; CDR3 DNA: TGCGCCAGCAGCTCTATGATAGCGGACGCGAACACCGGGGAGCTGTTTTTT
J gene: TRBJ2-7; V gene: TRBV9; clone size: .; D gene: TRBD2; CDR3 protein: CASSVGTSIYEQYF; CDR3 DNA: TGTGCCAGCAGCGTAGGGACTAGTATCTACGAGCAGTACTTC
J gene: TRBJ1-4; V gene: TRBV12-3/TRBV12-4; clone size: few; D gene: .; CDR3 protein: CASSSPANEKLFF; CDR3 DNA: TGTGCCAGCAGTTCCCCGGCTAATGAAAAACTGTTTTTT
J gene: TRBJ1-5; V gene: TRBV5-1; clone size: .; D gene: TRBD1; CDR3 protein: CASSQTGESNQPQHF; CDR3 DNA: TGCGCCAGCAGCCAAACAGGGGAGAGCAATCAGCCCCAGCATTTT
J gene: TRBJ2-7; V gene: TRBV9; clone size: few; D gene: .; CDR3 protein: CASSSQKGVPSFEQYF; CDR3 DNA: TGTGCCAGCAGCTCCCAGAAGGGAGTTCCTAGTTTCGAGCAGTACTTC
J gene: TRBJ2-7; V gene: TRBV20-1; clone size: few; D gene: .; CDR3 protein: CSARKAEQYF; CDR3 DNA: TGCAGTGCTAGAAAGGCCGAGCAGTACTTC
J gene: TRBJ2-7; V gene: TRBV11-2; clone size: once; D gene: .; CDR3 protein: CASSLTRGHYEQYF; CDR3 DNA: TGTGCCAGCAGCTTAACCAGGGGACACTACGAGCAGTACTTC
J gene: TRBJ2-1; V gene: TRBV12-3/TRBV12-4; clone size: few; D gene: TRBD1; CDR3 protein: CASSPWTGGGNEQFF; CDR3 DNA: TGTGCCAGCAGTCCCTGGACAGGGGGCGGGAATGAGCAGTTCTTC
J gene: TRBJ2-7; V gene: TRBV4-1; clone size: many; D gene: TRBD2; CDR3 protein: CASSQEPREGQQNEQYF; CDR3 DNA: TGCGCCAGCAGCCAAGAGCCTCGGGAGGGCCAACAGAACGAGCAGTACTTC
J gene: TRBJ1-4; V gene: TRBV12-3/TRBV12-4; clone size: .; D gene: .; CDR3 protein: CASSLLWGFNEKLFF; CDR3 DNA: TGTGCCAGCAGTTTACTATGGGGGTTTAATGAAAAACTGTTTTTT
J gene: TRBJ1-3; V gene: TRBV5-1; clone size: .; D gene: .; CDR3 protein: CASSLEGNGNTIYF; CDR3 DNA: TGCGCCAGCAGCTTGGAGGGGAACGGAAACACCATATATTTT
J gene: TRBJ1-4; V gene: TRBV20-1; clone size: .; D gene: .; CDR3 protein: CSARGGVYEKLFF; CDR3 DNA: TGCAGTGCTAGGGGGGGGGTTTATGAAAAACTGTTTTTT
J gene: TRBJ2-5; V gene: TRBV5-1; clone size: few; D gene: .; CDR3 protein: CASGQGRGPQETQYF; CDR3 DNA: TGCGCCAGCGGTCAGGGGAGGGGACCCCAAGAGACCCAGTACTTC
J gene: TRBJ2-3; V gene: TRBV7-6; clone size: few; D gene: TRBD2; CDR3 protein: CASSSQAGVSTDTQYF; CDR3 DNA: TGTGCCAGCAGCTCACAAGCGGGAGTGAGTACAGATACGCAGTATTTT
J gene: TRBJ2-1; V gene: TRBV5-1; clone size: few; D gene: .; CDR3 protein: CASSLTETNEQFF; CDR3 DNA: TGCGCCAGCAGCTTGACAGAAACGAATGAGCAGTTCTTC
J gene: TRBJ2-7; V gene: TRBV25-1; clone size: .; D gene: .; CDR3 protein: CASRGDGWYEQYF; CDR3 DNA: TGTGCCAGCAGGGGGGACGGGTGGTACGAGCAGTACTTC
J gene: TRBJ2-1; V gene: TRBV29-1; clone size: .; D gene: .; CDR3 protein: CSVEEGSLRYYEQFF; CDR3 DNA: TGCAGCGTTGAAGAAGGGTCCTTACGGTACTATGAGCAGTTCTTC
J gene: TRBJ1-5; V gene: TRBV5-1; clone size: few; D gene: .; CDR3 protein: CASSLGYTGNQPQHF; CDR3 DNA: TGCGCCAGCAGCTTGGGGTATACGGGCAATCAGCCCCAGCATTTT
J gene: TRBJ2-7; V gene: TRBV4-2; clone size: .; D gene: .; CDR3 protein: CASSQGSVMSYEQYF; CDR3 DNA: TGTGCCAGCAGCCAAGGGTCGGTGATGTCCTACGAGCAGTACTTC
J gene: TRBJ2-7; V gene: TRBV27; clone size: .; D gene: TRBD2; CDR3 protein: CASRPGTSGRGLYEQYF; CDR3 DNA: TGTGCCAGCAGACCGGGGACTAGCGGGAGGGGGCTCTACGAGCAGTACTTC
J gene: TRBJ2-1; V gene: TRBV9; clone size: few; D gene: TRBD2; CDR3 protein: CASSVGLAGGPGVLNEQFF; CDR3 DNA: TGTGCCAGCAGCGTAGGACTAGCGGGAGGGCCTGGTGTGTTGAATGAGCAGTTCTTC
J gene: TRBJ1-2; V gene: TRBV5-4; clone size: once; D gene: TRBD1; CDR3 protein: CASSVGQGNYGYTF; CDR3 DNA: TGTGCCAGCAGCGTAGGACAGGGTAACTATGGCTACACCTTC
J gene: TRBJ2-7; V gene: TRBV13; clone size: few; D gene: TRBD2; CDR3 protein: CASSLGPFLAGGYEQYF; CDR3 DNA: TGTGCCAGCAGCTTAGGACCCTTTTTAGCGGGAGGCTACGAGCAGTACTTC
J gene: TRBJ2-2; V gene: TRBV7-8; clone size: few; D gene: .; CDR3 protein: CASSLGELFF; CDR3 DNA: TGTGCCAGCAGCTTGGGGGAGCTGTTTTTT
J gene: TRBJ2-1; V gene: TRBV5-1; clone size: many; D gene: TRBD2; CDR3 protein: CASSSRDYSYNEQFF; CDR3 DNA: TGCGCCAGCAGCTCCCGGGACTACTCCTACAATGAGCAGTTCTTC
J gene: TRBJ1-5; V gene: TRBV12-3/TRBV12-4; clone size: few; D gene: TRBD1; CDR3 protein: CASSSRGLGSNQPQHF; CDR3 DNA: TGTGCCAGCAGTTCCAGGGGGCTCGGGAGCAATCAGCCCCAGCATTTT
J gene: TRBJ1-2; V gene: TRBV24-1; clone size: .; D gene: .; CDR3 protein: CATSDGTHGYTF; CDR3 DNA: TGTGCCACCAGTGATGGGACGCATGGCTACACCTTC
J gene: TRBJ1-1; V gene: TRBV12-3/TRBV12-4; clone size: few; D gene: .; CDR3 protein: CASSLGLRNWNTEAFF; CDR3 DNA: TGTGCCAGCAGCCTCGGACTGAGGAATTGGAACACTGAAGCTTTCTTT
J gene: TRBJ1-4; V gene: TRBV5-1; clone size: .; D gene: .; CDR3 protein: CASSFVAGSNEKLFF; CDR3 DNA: TGCGCCAGCAGCTTCGTGGCAGGATCCAATGAAAAACTGTTTTTT
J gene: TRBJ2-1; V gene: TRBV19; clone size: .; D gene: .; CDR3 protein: CASSIGLAGSANEQFF; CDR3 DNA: TGTGCCAGTAGTATAGGGTTGGCGGGGTCCGCCAATGAGCAGTTCTTC
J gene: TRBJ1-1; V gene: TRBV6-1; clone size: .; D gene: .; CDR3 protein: CASRPTSNTEAFF; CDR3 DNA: TGTGCCAGCAGGCCGACATCGAACACTGAAGCTTTCTTT
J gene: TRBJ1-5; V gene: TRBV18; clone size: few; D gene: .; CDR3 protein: CASSPDGAAYQPQHF; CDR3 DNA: TGTGCCAGCTCACCCGATGGTGCTGCTTATCAGCCCCAGCATTTT
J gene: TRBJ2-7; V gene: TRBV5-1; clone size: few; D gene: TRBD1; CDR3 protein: CASSQTGGLSYEQYF; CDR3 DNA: TGCGCCAGCAGCCAGACAGGGGGTTTGTCCTACGAGCAGTACTTC
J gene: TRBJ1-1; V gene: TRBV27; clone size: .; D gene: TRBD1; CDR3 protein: CASSWRGTGSKQNTEAFF; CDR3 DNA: TGTGCCAGCAGTTGGAGGGGGACAGGATCGAAACAGAACACTGAAGCTTTCTTT
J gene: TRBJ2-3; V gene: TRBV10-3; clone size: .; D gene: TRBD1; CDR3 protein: CAITPTDRGRTDTQYF; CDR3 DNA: TGTGCCATCACGCCAACCGACAGGGGGCGGACAGATACGCAGTATTTT
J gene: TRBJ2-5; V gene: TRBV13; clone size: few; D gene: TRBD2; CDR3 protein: CASSRGLAGGGYQETQYF; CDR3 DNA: TGTGCCAGCAGCCGGGGACTAGCGGGAGGAGGCTACCAAGAGACCCAGTACTTC
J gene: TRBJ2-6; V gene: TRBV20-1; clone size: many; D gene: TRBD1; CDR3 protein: CSASNRGQSGANVLTF; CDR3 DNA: TGCAGTGCTAGCAACAGGGGGCAGTCTGGGGCCAACGTCCTGACTTTC
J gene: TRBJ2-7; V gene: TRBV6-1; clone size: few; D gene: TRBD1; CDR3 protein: CATNRQGTFSEQYF; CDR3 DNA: TGTGCCACCAACCGACAGGGAACCTTTTCCGAGCAGTACTTC
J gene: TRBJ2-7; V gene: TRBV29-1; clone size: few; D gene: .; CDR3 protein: CSAVTSSVPYEQYF; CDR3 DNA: TGCAGCGCCGTGACATCGTCTGTCCCCTACGAGCAGTACTTC